The T cell receptor beta chain under discussion was sequenced for a study of blood T cells in healthy people across ages. With a J-beta primer mix and a sample-barcoded 5' primer, a second PCR ran about 7 to 11 cycles. Every sample produced at least 2.5 million CDR3-containing paired-end reads. TCRdb fed the 5' RACE reads into MiXCR, producing one record per CDR3 protein. The sample holds roughly 800,000 distinct CDR3 sequences, 55% to 70% seen once. Specimen: blood. This TCR was sampled from a man under 40 in good health.

CDR3 amino acids: CASSPSGRGETQYF. CDR3 sequence (DNA): TGCGCCAGCAGCCCCTCTGGGAGGGGAGAGACCCAGTACTTC. The chain is built from TRBV5-1 and TRBJ2-5; TRBD2 matches 7 bases. V was pared by 4 bases and J by 4 bases, with 7 bases of the junction left unmatched. Germline CDR1 and CDR2: SGHRS and YFSETQ. This CDR3 contains 14 residues.